This TCR beta chain was retrieved from a study of response to subunit inactivated influenza vaccine. Per the germline V gene, CDR1 is SGHDT and CDR2 is YYEEEE. J gave up 3 bases and V 6 bases, and 14 bases lay outside the gene matches. The CDR3 spans 16 residues. Each CDR3 protein is one row after TCRdb ran MiXCR on the RT-PCR reads. The repertoire holds some 540,000 distinct CDR3 sequences, approximately 22% seen once, with approximately 2.9% in the top ten. In addition, the sample was reused for a study of T cells expressing NK-cell markers. That paper states: For TCR beta, cDNA was produced by 5'RACE template switching with UMIs. There were seven HCMV-seropositive donors and one seronegative donor among the eight sequenced. Among the experiments, several used an anti-gamma-delta TCR antibody to restrict sorting to alpha-beta TCR T cells. There were a handful of donors in whom these clonotypes also led the CD3+CD56-NKG2C+ fraction.

This TCR came from a man aged 45 to 65 who received an inactivated influenza vaccine. Sample: CD4+ T cells sorted from PBMCs, taken 11 to 12 days after vaccination. The chain links TRBV5-6 to TRBJ2-5; 7 positions agree with TRBD1. In DNA, the CDR3 is TGTGCCAGCACTACCCGCGCGAGGGGGCTTGAAGAGACCCAGTACTTC. Translation: CASTTRARGLEETQYF.